This is a list of T cell receptor beta chains from one sample in a study of identical twins. A single record per CDR3 protein comes from TCRdb applying MiXCR to the 5' RACE reads. The sample yields 200,000 to 300,000 distinct CDR3 sequences, roughly a tenth seen once. The sequencing sample was made of memory T cells sorted from blood. These receptor sequences come from a man in his fifties in good health. Both conserved end residues are part of each CDR3. A D gene is named only where the DNA matches it firmly. Clone size is given for some rows only: seen once, a few or many times, or a class if the clone is expanded.

size: many
D: -
V: TRBV28
J: TRBJ2-7
CDR3: CASSWQSLAQNYEQYF
DNA: TGTGCCAGCAGTTGGCAGTCCCTAGCGCAGAACTACGAGCAGTACTTC

size: -
D: TRBD1
V: TRBV20-1
J: TRBJ1-6
CDR3: CSAPGQGLSPLHF
DNA: TGCAGTGCCCCGGGACAGGGTCTTTCACCCCTCCACTTT

size: -
D: TRBD2
V: TRBV5-1
J: TRBJ2-3
CDR3: CASSSGGPSDTQYF
DNA: TGCGCCAGCAGCTCGGGGGGGCCCTCCGATACGCAGTATTTT

size: -
D: -
V: TRBV21-1
J: TRBJ2-1
CDR3: CASRVEKRQAYNEQFF
DNA: TGTGCCAGCAGGGTCGAAAAGCGGCAAGCCTACAATGAGCAGTTCTTC

size: few
D: -
V: TRBV21-1
J: TRBJ1-5
CDR3: CADRGSNQPQHF
DNA: TGTGCCGACAGGGGATCCAATCAGCCCCAGCATTTT

size: few
D: TRBD1
V: TRBV18
J: TRBJ1-1
CDR3: CASSPGQAGVTEAFF
DNA: TGTGCCAGCTCACCTGGACAGGCTGGGGTCACTGAAGCTTTCTTT

size: -
D: -
V: TRBV7-9
J: TRBJ2-1
CDR3: CASSSGYEQFF
DNA: TGTGCCAGCAGCTCTGGGTATGAGCAGTTCTTC

size: many
D: TRBD2
V: TRBV6-1
J: TRBJ2-2
CDR3: CASRSSGARTGELFF
DNA: TGTGCCAGCAGGTCTAGCGGGGCCCGCACCGGGGAGCTGTTTTTT

size: few
D: -
V: TRBV29-1
J: TRBJ1-2
CDR3: CSVAWGAKGYTF
DNA: TGCAGCGTTGCGTGGGGGGCTAAAGGCTACACCTTC

size: -
D: TRBD1
V: TRBV19
J: TRBJ2-2
CDR3: CASTKQTGRNTGELFF
DNA: TGTGCCAGTACCAAGCAGACAGGGCGGAACACCGGGGAGCTGTTTTTT

size: few
D: -
V: TRBV28
J: TRBJ1-4
CDR3: CASSGPRGATNEKLFF
DNA: TGTGCCAGCAGTGGCCCGAGGGGGGCAACTAATGAAAAACTGTTTTTT

size: -
D: -
V: TRBV7-9
J: TRBJ1-4
CDR3: CASNHPAANEKLFF
DNA: TGTGCCAGCAACCACCCGGCCGCTAATGAAAAACTGTTTTTT

size: many
D: TRBD2
V: TRBV6-5
J: TRBJ2-1
CDR3: CASSSGLAGSYNEQFF
DNA: TGTGCCAGCAGTTCTGGACTAGCGGGCTCCTACAATGAGCAGTTCTTC

size: many
D: TRBD2
V: TRBV5-6
J: TRBJ2-3
CDR3: CASSRGADTQYF
DNA: TGTGCCAGCAGCCGGGGGGCAGATACGCAGTATTTT

size: many
D: TRBD1
V: TRBV29-1
J: TRBJ2-5
CDR3: CSVWDRVPQETQYF
DNA: TGCAGCGTTTGGGACAGGGTTCCCCAAGAGACCCAGTACTTC

size: many
D: TRBD2
V: TRBV29-1
J: TRBJ2-2
CDR3: CSAGTGTSGTGELFF
DNA: TGCAGCGCCGGAACCGGCACTAGCGGCACCGGGGAGCTGTTTTTT

size: -
D: TRBD2
V: TRBV20-1
J: TRBJ2-7
CDR3: CSARDRGASGDQYF
DNA: TGCAGTGCTAGAGATCGAGGGGCTAGCGGGGACCAGTACTTC

size: few
D: TRBD2
V: TRBV6-1
J: TRBJ2-1
CDR3: CASSTGTSGVNEQFF
DNA: TGTGCCAGCAGTACCGGGACTAGCGGGGTCAATGAGCAGTTCTTC

size: -
D: -
V: TRBV12-3/TRBV12-4
J: TRBJ1-1
CDR3: CASSLSLGNTEAFF
DNA: TGTGCCAGCAGTTTATCTCTGGGGAACACTGAAGCTTTCTTT

size: many
D: -
V: TRBV7-8
J: TRBJ2-7
CDR3: CASSAGPLYEQYF
DNA: TGTGCCAGCAGCGCGGGACCTCTCTACGAGCAGTACTTC

size: many
D: TRBD1
V: TRBV4-3
J: TRBJ1-2
CDR3: CASSQDRGQNTF
DNA: TGCGCCAGCAGCCAAGACAGGGGGCAAAACACCTTC

size: -
D: -
V: TRBV6-5
J: TRBJ2-2
CDR3: CASSYSRTNTAELFF
DNA: TGTGCCAGCAGTTACTCCCGGACGAACACCGCGGAGCTGTTTTTT

size: many
D: -
V: TRBV9
J: TRBJ2-7
CDR3: CASSGSRGYEQYF
DNA: TGTGCCAGCAGCGGAAGCAGGGGTTACGAGCAGTACTTC

size: many
D: -
V: TRBV5-1
J: TRBJ2-3
CDR3: CASSLARANTDTQYF
DNA: TGCGCCAGCAGCTTGGCAAGGGCAAACACAGATACGCAGTATTTT

size: -
D: TRBD2
V: TRBV20-1
J: TRBJ2-3
CDR3: CSASPSGGSTDTQYF
DNA: TGCAGTGCTAGTCCCAGCGGGGGTAGCACAGATACGCAGTATTTT

size: few
D: -
V: TRBV7-9
J: TRBJ1-2
CDR3: CASSFAALRGYTF
DNA: TGTGCCAGCAGCTTCGCGGCCCTCCGTGGCTACACCTTC

size: -
D: TRBD2
V: TRBV2
J: TRBJ2-1
CDR3: CASRGVLAGQQFF
DNA: TGTGCCAGCAGGGGGGTTCTAGCGGGACAGCAGTTCTTC

size: many
D: TRBD1
V: TRBV11-2
J: TRBJ1-2
CDR3: CASSLEGGTGYTF
DNA: TGTGCCAGCAGCTTAGAAGGGGGCACTGGCTACACCTTC

size: many
D: TRBD1
V: TRBV6-1
J: TRBJ2-7
CDR3: CASRQGETREQYF
DNA: TGTGCCAGCAGACAGGGGGAAACTAGGGAGCAGTACTTC

size: few
D: -
V: TRBV5-4
J: TRBJ1-2
CDR3: CASSLREGSYGYTF
DNA: TGTGCCAGCAGCTTGCGGGAGGGCAGCTATGGCTACACCTTC

size: -
D: TRBD2
V: TRBV20-1
J: TRBJ2-1
CDR3: CSARARLAGGRYNEQFF
DNA: TGCAGTGCTAGAGCCAGACTAGCGGGGGGGCGGTACAATGAGCAGTTCTTC

size: -
D: -
V: TRBV9
J: TRBJ1-2
CDR3: CASTESPENYGYTF
DNA: TGTGCCAGCACCGAAAGCCCCGAGAACTATGGCTACACCTTC

size: many
D: -
V: TRBV5-1
J: TRBJ1-2
CDR3: CASTVTPDSANYGYTF
DNA: TGCGCCAGCACCGTCACCCCGGACAGCGCTAACTATGGCTACACCTTC

size: few
D: -
V: TRBV7-2
J: TRBJ1-1
CDR3: CASSLLSGTEAFF
DNA: TGTGCCAGCAGCTTACTTTCGGGCACTGAAGCTTTCTTT

size: few
D: -
V: TRBV10-3
J: TRBJ1-1
CDR3: CAISDLTGHTEAFF
DNA: TGTGCCATCAGTGATTTAACAGGGCATACTGAAGCTTTCTTT

size: -
D: -
V: TRBV7-2
J: TRBJ2-3
CDR3: CASTAGGRDTQYF
DNA: TGTGCCAGCACCGCCGGGGGGCGGGATACGCAGTATTTT

size: many
D: -
V: TRBV7-9
J: TRBJ1-5
CDR3: CASSLERGQPQHF
DNA: TGTGCCAGCAGCTTAGAGCGGGGGCAGCCCCAGCATTTT

size: -
D: -
V: TRBV19
J: TRBJ2-3
CDR3: CASRDGPSTDTQYF
DNA: TGTGCCAGTAGGGATGGACCTAGCACAGATACGCAGTATTTT

size: few
D: -
V: TRBV5-1
J: TRBJ1-4
CDR3: CASSLAGETNEKLFF
DNA: TGCGCCAGCAGCTTGGCGGGGGAAACTAATGAAAAACTGTTTTTT

size: many
D: TRBD1
V: TRBV5-5
J: TRBJ1-5
CDR3: CASSRDREGFRSQHF
DNA: TGTGCCAGCAGCCGGGACAGGGAGGGATTTAGGTCCCAGCATTTT

size: many
D: TRBD1
V: TRBV12-3/TRBV12-4
J: TRBJ2-3
CDR3: CASSLGQGAQDTQYF
DNA: TGTGCCAGCAGTTTGGGTCAGGGGGCTCAAGATACGCAGTATTTT

size: few
D: -
V: TRBV7-9
J: TRBJ2-2
CDR3: CASSTKNTGELFF
DNA: TGTGCCAGCAGCACCAAGAACACCGGGGAGCTGTTTTTT

size: few
D: -
V: TRBV5-1
J: TRBJ1-6
CDR3: CASSLRQEGSSPLHF
DNA: TGCGCCAGCAGCTTGCGGCAGGAGGGTAGTTCACCCCTCCACTTT

size: many
D: -
V: TRBV27
J: TRBJ2-7
CDR3: CASSYLQGYEQYF
DNA: TGTGCCAGCAGCTACTTACAGGGTTACGAGCAGTACTTC

size: -
D: -
V: TRBV7-3
J: TRBJ1-2
CDR3: CASSPGGNSGYTF
DNA: TGTGCCAGCAGCCCGGGAGGGAACTCTGGCTACACCTTC

size: few
D: -
V: TRBV4-2
J: TRBJ2-7
CDR3: CASSQVTGGPYEQYF
DNA: TGTGCCAGCAGCCAAGTAACCGGGGGCCCCTACGAGCAGTACTTC

size: many
D: TRBD2
V: TRBV10-2
J: TRBJ2-3
CDR3: CASSEERGTDTQYF
DNA: TGCGCCAGCAGTGAGGAGCGGGGGACAGATACGCAGTATTTT

size: many
D: TRBD2
V: TRBV6-1
J: TRBJ2-7
CDR3: CASSPGSGGGQYF
DNA: TGTGCCAGCAGCCCTGGTAGCGGGGGGGGCCAGTACTTC

size: -
D: -
V: TRBV29-1
J: TRBJ2-5
CDR3: CSVGPNGETQYF
DNA: TGCAGCGTCGGGCCTAACGGGGAGACCCAGTACTTC

size: many
D: -
V: TRBV4-2
J: TRBJ2-3
CDR3: CASSHTPEFPDTQYF
DNA: TGTGCCAGCAGCCACACTCCCGAGTTCCCAGATACGCAGTATTTT